This T cell receptor (beta chain) was sequenced for a study of blood T cell repertoires in COVID-19. Study context: Donors in the United States, Italy and Spain gave samples during acute or convalescent COVID-19.

How the authors handled the data: How many nucleated cells were present was estimated from reference gene primer amplification. The method was immunoSEQ multiplex PCR; TCRdb's version includes in-frame clones alone and lacks a portion of them. The V and J calls and clone size are taken from that table; D and trimming were inferred from the DNA. The repertoire consists of under 300,000 clones, with approximately 83% occurring once and the leading ten covering 3% to 4%. The V gene's germline CDR1 is SGHNT and CDR2 YENEEA. The ends were cut back, 5 bases at V and 1 base at J, with 5 bases in the middle. The CDR3 is 12 residues long.

The chain has TRBV11-3 and TRBJ1-1; D ambiguous. This TCR was recovered from a woman between 40 and 55 years old with acute COVID-19. The sequenced sample was PBMCs or T cells enriched from blood (not recorded which). CDR3 residues: CASSPRNTEAFF. Here the CDR3 DNA reads TGTGCCAGCAGCCCCCGGAACACTGAAGCTTTCTTT.